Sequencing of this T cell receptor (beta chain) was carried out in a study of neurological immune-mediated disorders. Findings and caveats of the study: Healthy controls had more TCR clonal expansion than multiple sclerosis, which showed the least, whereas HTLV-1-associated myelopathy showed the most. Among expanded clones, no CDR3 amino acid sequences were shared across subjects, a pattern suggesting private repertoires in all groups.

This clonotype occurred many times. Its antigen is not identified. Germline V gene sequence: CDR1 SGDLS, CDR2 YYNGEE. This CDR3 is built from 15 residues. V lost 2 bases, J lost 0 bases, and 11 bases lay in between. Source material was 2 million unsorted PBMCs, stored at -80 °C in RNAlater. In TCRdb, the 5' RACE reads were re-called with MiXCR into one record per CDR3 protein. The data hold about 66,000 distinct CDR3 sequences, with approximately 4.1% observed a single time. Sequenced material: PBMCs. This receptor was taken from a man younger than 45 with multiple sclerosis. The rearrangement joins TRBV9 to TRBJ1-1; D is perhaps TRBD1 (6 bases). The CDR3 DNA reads TGTGCCAGCAGCGTGGAGGGACATTTGAACACTGAAGCTTTCTTT. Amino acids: CASSVEGHLNTEAFF.